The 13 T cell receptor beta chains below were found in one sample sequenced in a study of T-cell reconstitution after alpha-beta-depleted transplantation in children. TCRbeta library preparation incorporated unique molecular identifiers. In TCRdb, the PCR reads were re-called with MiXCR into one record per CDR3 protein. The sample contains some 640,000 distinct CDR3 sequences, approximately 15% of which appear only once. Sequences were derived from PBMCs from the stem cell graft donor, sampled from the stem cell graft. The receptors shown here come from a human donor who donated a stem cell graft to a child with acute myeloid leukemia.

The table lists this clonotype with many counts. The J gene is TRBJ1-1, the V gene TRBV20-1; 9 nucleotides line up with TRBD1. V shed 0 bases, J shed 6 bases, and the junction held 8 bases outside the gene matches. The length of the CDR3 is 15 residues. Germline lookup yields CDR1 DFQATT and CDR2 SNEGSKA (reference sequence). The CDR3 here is CSARDPGTGTPEAFF. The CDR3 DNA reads TGCAGTGCTAGAGACCCTGGGACAGGGACCCCTGAAGCTTTCTTT.

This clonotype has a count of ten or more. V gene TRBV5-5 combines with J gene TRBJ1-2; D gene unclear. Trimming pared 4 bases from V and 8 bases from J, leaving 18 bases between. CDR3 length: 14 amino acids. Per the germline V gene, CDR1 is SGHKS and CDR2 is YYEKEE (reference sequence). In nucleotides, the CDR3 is TGTGCCAGCAGCCGCGGACGGGCAGTTGAGGGCTACACCTTC. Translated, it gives CASSRGRAVEGYTF.

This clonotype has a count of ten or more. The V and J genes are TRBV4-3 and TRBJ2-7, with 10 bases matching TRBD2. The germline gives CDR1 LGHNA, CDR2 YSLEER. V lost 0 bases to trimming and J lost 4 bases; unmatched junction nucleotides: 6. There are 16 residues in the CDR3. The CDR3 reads CASSQELAGGWYEQYF. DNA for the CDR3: TGCGCCAGCAGCCAAGAGTTAGCGGGGGGTTGGTACGAGCAGTACTTC.

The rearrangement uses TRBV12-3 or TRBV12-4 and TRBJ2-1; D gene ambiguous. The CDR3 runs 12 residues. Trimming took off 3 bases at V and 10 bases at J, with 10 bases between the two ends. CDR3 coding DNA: TGTGCCAGCAGTTTCCTGGTTCGCGAGCAGTTCTTC. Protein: CASSFLVREQFF.

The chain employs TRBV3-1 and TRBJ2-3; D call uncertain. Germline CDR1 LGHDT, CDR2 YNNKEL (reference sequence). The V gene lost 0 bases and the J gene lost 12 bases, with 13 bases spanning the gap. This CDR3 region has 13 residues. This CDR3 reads CASSQDLRTRQYF. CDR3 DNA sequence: TGTGCCAGCAGCCAAGATCTCAGAACGAGACAGTATTTT.

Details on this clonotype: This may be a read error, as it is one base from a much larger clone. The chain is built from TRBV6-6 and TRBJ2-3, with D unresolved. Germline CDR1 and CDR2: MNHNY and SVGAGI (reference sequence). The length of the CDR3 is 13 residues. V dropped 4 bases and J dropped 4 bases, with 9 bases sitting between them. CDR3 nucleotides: TGTGCCAGCAGTTGCCTTGCGGCAGATACGCAGTATTTT. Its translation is CASSCLAADTQYF.

The CDR3 spells CASSFPGDHEQYF. The DNA for the CDR3 is TGTGCCAGCAGCTTTCCGGGGGATCACGAGCAGTACTTC. The chain links TRBV7-2 to TRBJ2-7, with D maybe TRBD2 (6 bases). The V gene lost 3 bases and the J gene lost 5 bases, with 11 bases spanning the gap. The CDR3 totals 13 residues. Germline CDR1 reads SGHTA; CDR2 reads FQGNSA. The full variable domain, completed using reference TRBV7-2 and TRBJ2-7, is GAGVSQSPSNKVTEKGKDVELRCDPISGHTALYWYRQSLGQGLEFLIYFQGNSAPDKSGLPSDRFSAERTGGSVSTLTIQRTQQEDSAVYLCASSFPGDHEQYFGPGTRLTVT.

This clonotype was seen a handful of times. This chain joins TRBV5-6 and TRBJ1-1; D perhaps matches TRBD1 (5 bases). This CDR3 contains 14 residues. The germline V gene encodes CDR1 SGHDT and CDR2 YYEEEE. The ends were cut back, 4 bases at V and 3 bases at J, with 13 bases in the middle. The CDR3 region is CASSRTRSDTEAFF. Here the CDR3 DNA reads TGTGCCAGCAGCCGGACAAGGTCGGACACTGAAGCTTTCTTT.

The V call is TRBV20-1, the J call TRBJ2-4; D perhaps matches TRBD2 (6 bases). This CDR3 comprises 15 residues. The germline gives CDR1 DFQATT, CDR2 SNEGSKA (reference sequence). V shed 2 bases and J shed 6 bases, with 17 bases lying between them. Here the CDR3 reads CSARTHGGVRNIQYF. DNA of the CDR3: TGCAGTGCTAGAACCCACGGAGGGGTCAGAAACATTCAGTACTTC.

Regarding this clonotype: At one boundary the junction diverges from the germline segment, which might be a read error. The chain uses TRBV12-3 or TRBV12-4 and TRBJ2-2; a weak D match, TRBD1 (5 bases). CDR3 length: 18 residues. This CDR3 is CTSSLDPRNRKDTGELFF. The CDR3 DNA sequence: TGTACCAGCAGTTTAGATCCCCGGAACAGGAAGGACACCGGGGAGCTGTTTTTT.

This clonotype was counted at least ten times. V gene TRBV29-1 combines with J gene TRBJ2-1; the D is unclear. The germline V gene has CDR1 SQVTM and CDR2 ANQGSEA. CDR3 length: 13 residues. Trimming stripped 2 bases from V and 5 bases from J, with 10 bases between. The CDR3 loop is CSVEMALHNEQFF. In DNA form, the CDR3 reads TGCAGCGTTGAAATGGCCTTACACAATGAGCAGTTCTTC.

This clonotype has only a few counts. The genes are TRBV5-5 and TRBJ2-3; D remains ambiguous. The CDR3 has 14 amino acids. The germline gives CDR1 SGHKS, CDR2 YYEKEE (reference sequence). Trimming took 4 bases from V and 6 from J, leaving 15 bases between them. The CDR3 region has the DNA TGTGCCAGCAGCCGCCTTGTCGACCCGGATACGCAGTATTTT. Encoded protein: CASSRLVDPDTQYF.

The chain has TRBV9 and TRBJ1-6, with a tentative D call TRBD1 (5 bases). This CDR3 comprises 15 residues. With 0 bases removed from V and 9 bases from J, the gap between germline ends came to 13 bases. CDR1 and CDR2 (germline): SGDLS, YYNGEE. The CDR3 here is CASSVEGTGSSPLHF. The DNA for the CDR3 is TGTGCCAGCAGCGTAGAGGGGACCGGGAGTTCACCCCTCCACTTT.